The clone carrying this T cell receptor (beta chain) has a handful of counts. The antigen is undetermined. The entry originates in a study of cytomegalovirus exposure and HLA in healthy donors. About the research overall: Of more than 350 genotyped donors, about 81% clustered with self-reported Caucasian donors.

Study conclusions and caveats: Rare TCR sequences predominated, though certain public TCRs were found in many donors. In an earlier analysis, about 87% or about 30%: the productive usage of most TCR beta V segments.

Samples came from healthy bone marrow donors. The study ran its PCR with 60 Vbeta and 13 Jbeta primers. Libraries were prepared by immunoSEQ multiplex PCR; TCRdb keeps only in-frame clonotypes and omits some of them. This sample has about 98,000 clones, with around 70% found just once. The germline V gene has CDR1 SGDLS and CDR2 YYNGEE. The CDR3 is 17 amino acids. V lost 2 bases and J lost 6; bases outside the gene matches: 11. The receptor comes from a man in his forties or fifties in good health and CMV-seronegative. This rearrangement joins TRBV9 to TRBJ2-3; 11 nucleotides align to TRBD1. The specimen sequenced was PBMCs. The CDR3 protein is CASSVGTGGSKFDTQYF. The CDR3 DNA reads TGTGCCAGCAGCGTCGGGACAGGGGGTTCAAAATTCGATACGCAGTATTTT.